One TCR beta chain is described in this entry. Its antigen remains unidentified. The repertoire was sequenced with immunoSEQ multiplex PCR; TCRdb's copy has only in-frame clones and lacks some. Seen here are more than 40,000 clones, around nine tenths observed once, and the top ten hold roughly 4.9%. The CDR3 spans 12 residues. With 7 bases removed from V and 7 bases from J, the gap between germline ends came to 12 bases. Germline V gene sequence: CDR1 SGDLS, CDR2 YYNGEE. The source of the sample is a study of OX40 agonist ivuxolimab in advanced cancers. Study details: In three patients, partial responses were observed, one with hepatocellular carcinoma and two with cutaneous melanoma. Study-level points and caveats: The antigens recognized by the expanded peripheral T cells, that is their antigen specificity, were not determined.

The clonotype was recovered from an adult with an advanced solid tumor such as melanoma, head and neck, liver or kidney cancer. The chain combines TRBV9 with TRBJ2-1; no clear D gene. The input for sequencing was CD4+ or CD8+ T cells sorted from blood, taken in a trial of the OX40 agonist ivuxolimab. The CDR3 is CASSASPNEQFF. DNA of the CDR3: TGTGCCAGCTCCGCAAGTCCGAATGAGCAGTTCTTC.